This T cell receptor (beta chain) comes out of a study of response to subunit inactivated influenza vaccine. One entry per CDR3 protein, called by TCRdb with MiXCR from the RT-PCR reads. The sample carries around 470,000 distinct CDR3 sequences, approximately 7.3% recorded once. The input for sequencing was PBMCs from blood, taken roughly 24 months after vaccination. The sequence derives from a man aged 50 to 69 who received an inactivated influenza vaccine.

The CDR3 here is CASSQEGTPHTF. Here the CDR3 DNA reads TGTGCCAGCAGCCAAGAGGGGACCCCACACACCTTC. This chain connects TRBV3-1 to TRBJ1-2; D is possibly TRBD1 (5 bases). This CDR3 has 12 residues. In germline, CDR1 is LGHDT, CDR2 YNNKEL (reference sequence). The V gene lost 0 bases and the J gene lost 12 bases, with 11 bases spanning the gap.